Listed here are 29 T cell receptor beta chains from one sample, sequenced in a study of T-cell memory formation after mild COVID-19. MiXCR, run by TCRdb on the 5' RACE reads, gives a single entry per CDR3 protein. The table lists over 300,000 distinct CDR3 sequences, 20% of them singletons. Sequencing was done on a sample of PBMCs or a T cell subset sorted from them (not recorded which). Receptors originate from a young man who had mild COVID-19 (a few samples of this study predate the infection). Cell type and time point are not known.

This clonotype was found a few times. V usage is TRBV7-6 and J usage is TRBJ2-1, with D perhaps TRBD1 (6 bases). CDR1 and CDR2 from the germline V gene are SGHVS and FNYEAQ. Trimming left V 5 bases short and J 0 bases short, with 11 bases between. The CDR3 is 15 amino acids. The CDR3, as DNA: TGTGCCAGCAGCCGACAGGAGAGCTCCTACAATGAGCAGTTCTTC. It is translated as CASSRQESSYNEQFF.

Only a few counts were recorded for this clonotype. This rearrangement joins TRBV7-8 to TRBJ2-1; D is perhaps TRBD1 (6 bases). Germline lookup yields CDR1 SGHVS and CDR2 FQNEAQ. Trimming left V 6 bases short and J 4 bases short, with 19 bases between. CDR3 size: 16 residues. CDR3 loop: CASRPDSVTLYNEQFF. CDR3 nucleotides: TGTGCCAGCAGACCGGACAGCGTAACCCTTTACAATGAGCAGTTCTTC.

This clonotype came up a few times. The gene calls are TRBV7-8 and TRBJ2-1, with TRBD1 identical over 8 bases. This CDR3 comprises 17 residues. Trimming took 5 bases from V and 6 from J; bases not matched to a gene: 15. Germline lookup yields CDR1 SGHVS and CDR2 FQNEAQ. This chain's CDR3 is CASSTPPTGVGGNEQFF. DNA for the CDR3: TGTGCCAGCAGCACTCCCCCGACAGGGGTTGGGGGCAATGAGCAGTTCTTC.

This clonotype occurred a few times. The V and J genes are TRBV14 and TRBJ1-4; 7 bases map to TRBD1. CDR1 and CDR2 (germline): SGHDN, FVKESK. This CDR3 comprises 15 residues. After removal of 4 bases from V and 4 bases from J, the junction contained 6 bases not matched to a gene. CDR3 amino acids: CASSPGGRGNEKLFF. For the CDR3, the DNA is TGTGCCAGCAGCCCAGGGGGGCGGGGTAATGAAAAACTGTTTTTT.

V and J are TRBV9 and TRBJ1-2; 9 bases are a match to TRBD1. Germline V gene sequence: CDR1 SGDLS, CDR2 YYNGEE. The CDR3 has 15 amino acids. Losses at the gene ends were 0 bases for V and 6 bases for J; bases not matched to a gene: 6. The CDR3 region has the DNA TGTGCCAGCAGCGTAGCTACATGGACAGGGGATGGCTACACCTTC. Translating gives CASSVATWTGDGYTF.

V and J are TRBV7-8 and TRBJ2-7, with D perhaps TRBD1 or TRBD2 (6 bases each). Germline V CDR1 and CDR2: SGHVS, FQNEAQ. V gave up 1 base and J gave up 6 bases, with 10 bases separating them. The CDR3 runs 13 residues. Here the CDR3 DNA reads TGTGCCAGCAGCTTAGTTAGGGGGGTCGAGCAGTACGTC. Translated: CASSLVRGVEQYV.

The rearrangement joins TRBV4-2 to TRBJ1-5; no clear D gene. Trimming took off 1 base at V and 0 bases at J, with 7 bases between the two ends. The CDR3 spans 15 residues. Germline assignment: CDR1 LGHNA and CDR2 YNFKEQ. This CDR3 reads CASSQGTASNQPQHF. The CDR3 bases are TGTGCCAGCAGCCAAGGGACGGCTAGCAATCAGCCCCAGCATTTT.

CDR3 bases: TGTGCCAGCTCATCCGGGACAGGGGTTTCACCCCTCCACTTT. As protein: CASSSGTGVSPLHF. The V call is TRBV18, the J call TRBJ1-6; 10 bases agree with TRBD1. Germline V gene lookup returns CDR1 KGHSH and CDR2 LQKENI. V was clipped by 5 bases and J by 9 bases; unmatched bases: 4. The CDR3 loop spans 14 amino acids.

This clonotype was detected once. V is TRBV29-1 and J is TRBJ1-2; D is perhaps TRBD1 (5 bases). Germline V gives CDR1 SQVTM, CDR2 ANQGSEA. The CDR3 consists of 12 residues. Trimming left V 6 bases short and J 2 bases short, with 10 bases between. CDR3 in amino acids: CSVGTQNYGYTF. The CDR3 nucleotides read TGCAGCGTAGGGACGCAAAACTATGGCTACACCTTC.

This clonotype was seen more than once but under ten times. This chain connects TRBV20-1 to TRBJ2-5, with D tentatively TRBD1 (6 bases). The CDR3 spans 14 residues. V gave up 2 bases and J gave up 7 bases, with 17 bases separating them. The germline V gene encodes CDR1 DFQATT and CDR2 SNEGSKA (reference sequence). CDR3 sequence (DNA): TGCAGTGCTAGACGGGACGGCCCAGGGGTGACCCAGTACTTC. Protein: CSARRDGPGVTQYF.

The J gene is TRBJ1-2, the V gene TRBV29-1; D remains ambiguous. The CDR3 sequence is 12 residues long. V was cut by 5 bases and J by 7 bases, with 14 bases left in between. Germline CDR1 SQVTM, CDR2 ANQGSEA. This chain's CDR3 is CSVWKSIGGYTF. Written as DNA, the CDR3 is TGCAGCGTTTGGAAGAGTATAGGTGGCTACACCTTC.

The chain uses TRBV5-1 and TRBJ2-5, with TRBD1 identical over 9 bases. Germline assignment: CDR1 SGHRS and CDR2 YFSETQ. J gave up 4 bases and V 3 bases, and 1 base lay outside the gene matches. The CDR3 length is 13 residues. CDR3 in amino acids: CASSSDRGETQYF. In DNA form, the CDR3 reads TGCGCCAGCAGCTCGGACAGGGGAGAGACCCAGTACTTC.

The chain has TRBV15 and TRBJ1-1, with 9 bases aligning to TRBD1. With 5 bases clipped from V and 5 bases from J, the junction kept 9 bases outside the gene matches. Germline V lookup: CDR1 LNHNV, CDR2 YYDKDF (reference sequence). The CDR3 loop spans 15 amino acids. CDR3 nucleotides: TGTGCCACCAGCTTAGTGGACAGGGGAGTTACTGAAGCTTTCTTT. Translating it yields CATSLVDRGVTEAFF.

This clonotype was seen many times. The gene calls are TRBV2 and TRBJ1-5, with TRBD1 identical over 9 bases. Germline values: CDR1 SNHLY, CDR2 FYNNEI. CDR3 length equals 15 residues. The J segment lost 5 bases and the V segment lost 6 bases, leaving 8 bases of the junction unmatched. CDR3: CASSEQGARDQPQHF. For the CDR3, the DNA is TGTGCCAGCAGCGAACAGGGGGCGCGTGATCAGCCCCAGCATTTT. Variable domain in full (rest from reference TRBV2 and TRBJ1-5): EPEVTQTPSHQVTQMGQEVILRCVPISNHLYFYWYRQILGQKVEFLVSFYNNEISEKSEIFDDQFSVERPDGSNFTLKIRSTKLEDSAMYFCASSEQGARDQPQHFGDGTRLSIL.

The chain recombines TRBV2 with TRBJ2-7; D gene ambiguous. V dropped 11 bases and J dropped 2 bases, with 19 bases sitting between them. CDR1 is SNHLY and CDR2 is FYNNEI in the germline V gene. The CDR3 has 14 amino acids. This CDR3 reads CAVFESGKPYEQYF. The CDR3 region has the DNA TGTGCCGTATTTGAATCTGGCAAACCCTACGAGCAGTACTTC.

A few counts support this clonotype. This chain uses TRBV12-3 or TRBV12-4 with TRBJ2-1; D is unclear. This CDR3 has 13 amino acids. Trimming cost V 5 bases and J 7 bases, with 12 bases left between them. CDR3 nucleotide sequence: TGTGCCAGCAGTCCCAATATAGAGAATGAGCAGTTCTTC. It specifies CASSPNIENEQFF.

The rearrangement uses TRBV12-3 or TRBV12-4 and TRBJ1-2, with a possible D match to TRBD1 (5 bases). The CDR3 consists of 11 residues. Trimming stripped 7 bases from V and 11 bases from J, with 14 bases between. The CDR3 loop reads CASTSPTGYTF. The CDR3 bases are TGTGCCAGCACCTCTCCCACAGGATACACCTTC.

This clonotype was detected only a few times. The genes are TRBV7-2 and TRBJ2-1, with a possible D match to TRBD2 (7 bases). CDR1 and CDR2 from the germline V gene are SGHTA and FQGNSA. The V end was cut by 1 base, the J end by 7 bases, with 17 bases between. This CDR3 has 16 amino acids. This CDR3 reads CASSLETGLGGNEQFF. CDR3 nucleotides: TGTGCCAGCAGCTTAGAGACCGGACTAGGGGGAAATGAGCAGTTCTTC. Using reference TRBV7-2 and TRBJ2-1 for the parts outside the CDR3, the full variable domain is GAGVSQSPSNKVTEKGKDVELRCDPISGHTALYWYRQSLGQGLEFLIYFQGNSAPDKSGLPSDRFSAERTGGSVSTLTIQRTQQEDSAVYLCASSLETGLGGNEQFFGPGTRLTVL.

The chain uses TRBV7-2 and TRBJ1-5; possibly TRBD1 for D (5 bases). V dropped 5 bases and J dropped 3 bases, with 14 bases sitting between them. CDR3 size: 15 residues. The germline V gene encodes CDR1 SGHTA and CDR2 FQGNSA. The chain's CDR3 is CASSQTAFSNQPQHF. The CDR3, as DNA: TGTGCCAGCAGCCAGACAGCGTTTTCCAATCAGCCCCAGCATTTT.

This clonotype turned up a few times. The DNA for the CDR3 is TGTGCCACCAGTGACCCCCCGGGGAGGCCCCTCCACTTT. As protein: CATSDPPGRPLHF. The rearrangement joins TRBV24-1 to TRBJ1-6; D remains unclear. From germline, CDR1 is KGHDR and CDR2 SFDVKD. Deletions cut 4 bases from V and 13 bases from J, with 13 bases between. This CDR3 is built from 13 residues.

The rearrangement links TRBV5-5 to TRBJ1-2; no firm D call. The length of the CDR3 is 14 residues. CDR1 and CDR2 (germline): SGHKS, YYEKEE (reference sequence). Trimming took 7 bases from V and 2 from J, leaving 15 bases between them. CDR3 DNA sequence: TGTGCCAGCTACCGGGCTAGATACAACTATGGCTACACCTTC. It translates to CASYRARYNYGYTF.

The V call is TRBV20-1, the J call TRBJ1-1; unclear D gene. The V gene's germline CDR1 is DFQATT and CDR2 SNEGSKA (reference sequence). This CDR3 spans 17 amino acids. With 0 bases removed from V and 0 bases from J, the gap between germline ends came to 17 bases. The CDR3 is CSARDLAYPGMNTEAFF. The CDR3 coding sequence is TGCAGTGCTAGAGACCTGGCTTACCCTGGCATGAACACTGAAGCTTTCTTT.

This rearrangement joins TRBV6-2 or TRBV6-3 to TRBJ1-2; D may be TRBD1 (5 bases). CDR1 and CDR2 from the germline V gene are MNHEY and SVGEGT. The CDR3 sequence is 17 residues long. Trimming left V 6 bases short and J 0 bases short, with 20 bases between. In DNA, the CDR3 is TGTGCCAGCAGCAGTTTTTCGCCGGGACTGGCTAACTATGGCTACACCTTC. Translating gives CASSSFSPGLANYGYTF.

In regard to this clonotype: Its ends do not fully match the called genes, so a read error is possible. The V gene is TRBV6-5, the J gene TRBJ2-2, with TRBD2 matching over 7 bases. The CDR3 is 17 amino acids. From germline, CDR1 is MNHEY and CDR2 SVGAGI. DNA for the CDR3: TGTGCCAGCAGCCGGCCGATCTGGGGGGGATCCACCTGGGAGCTGTTTTTT. The encoded protein is CASSRPIWGGSTWELFF.

This clonotype occurred a few times. This chain links TRBV2 with TRBJ2-3; 9 bases are a match to TRBD2. This CDR3 spans 16 amino acids. Germline CDR1 and CDR2: SNHLY and FYNNEI. V shed 8 bases, J shed 6 bases, and the junction held 15 bases outside the gene matches. In DNA, the CDR3 is TGTGCCAGCCTCTCCGAGCTAGCGGGGCGGCAGGATACGCAGTATTTT. The encoded protein is CASLSELAGRQDTQYF. Combining the CDR3 with reference TRBV2 and TRBJ2-3 gives the whole variable domain EPEVTQTPSHQVTQMGQEVILRCVPISNHLYFYWYRQILGQKVEFLVSFYNNEISEKSEIFDDQFSVERPDGSNFTLKIRSTKLEDSAMYFCASLSELAGRQDTQYFGPGTRLTVL.

This clonotype was found many times. This chain uses TRBV27 with TRBJ1-1, with TRBD1 identical over 9 bases. The CDR3 runs to 14 residues. J lost 10 bases, V lost 2 bases, and 8 bases had no gene match. Per the germline V gene, CDR1 is MNHEY and CDR2 is SMNVEV (reference sequence). DNA for the CDR3: TGTGCCAGCAGTTTAAACACAGGGGGCAGGGTAGCTTTCTTT. This sequence encodes CASSLNTGGRVAFF.

The V call is TRBV6-6, the J call TRBJ2-1, with 9 bases identical to TRBD2. V was pared by 8 bases and J by 4 bases, with 9 bases of the junction left unmatched. Germline lookup yields CDR1 MNHNY and CDR2 SVGAGI (reference sequence). CDR3 length: 15 residues. CDR3: CASRFGLAGYNEQFF. CDR3 coding DNA: TGTGCCAGCCGCTTTGGGCTAGCGGGATACAATGAGCAGTTCTTC.

This clonotype occurred many times. The chain employs TRBV30 and TRBJ1-2; the match to TRBD1 covers 7 bases. Germline V gives CDR1 GTSNPN, CDR2 SVGIG (reference sequence). The CDR3 is made up of 13 amino acids. With 6 bases clipped from V and 4 bases from J, the junction kept 8 bases outside the gene matches. CDR3 DNA sequence: TGTGCCTGTTTTAGCCGGGACAGCTATGGCTACACCTTC. It encodes CACFSRDSYGYTF. The full variable domain, in which reference TRBV30 and TRBJ1-2 provide the parts outside the CDR3, is SQTIHQWPATLVQPVGSPLSLECTVEGTSNPNLYWYRQAAGRGLQLLFYSVGIGQISSEVPQNLSASRPQDRQFILSSKKLLLSDSGFYLCACFSRDSYGYTFGSGTRLTVV.

This clonotype turned up a few times. V is TRBV29-1 and J is TRBJ2-5; TRBD2 is a possible D gene (5 bases). V was cut by 0 bases and J by 8 bases, with 10 bases left in between. This CDR3 contains 12 residues. Looked up from germline, CDR1 is SQVTM and CDR2 is ANQGSEA. The CDR3 reads CSVEEEVPTQYF. The CDR3 DNA follows: TGCAGCGTTGAAGAGGAGGTCCCCACCCAGTACTTC.